The 21 T cell receptor beta chains listed next were all sequenced from one sample in a study of blood T cell repertoires in COVID-19. Libraries were prepared by immunoSEQ multiplex PCR; TCRdb keeps only in-frame clonotypes and omits some of them. This table has fewer than 450,000 clones, about 88% appearing once. Material: PBMCs or T cells enriched from blood (not recorded which). These receptors were obtained from a woman younger than 45 who had recovered from COVID-19.

The chain uses TRBV7-9 and TRBJ2-1, with TRBD1 identical over 9 bases. In germline, CDR1 is SEHNR, CDR2 FQNEAQ (reference sequence). This CDR3 is built from 16 residues. The ends lost 0 bases at V and 7 bases at J; junction bases unmatched: 7. CDR3 amino acids: CASSLARTGVSNEQFF. CDR3 DNA: TGTGCCAGCAGCTTAGCGAGGACAGGGGTTTCGAATGAGCAGTTCTTC.

The chain employs TRBV19 and TRBJ1-5; 8 nucleotides align to TRBD1. The CDR3 consists of 14 residues. With 7 bases clipped from V and 5 bases from J, the junction kept 7 bases outside the gene matches. CDR1 and CDR2 (germline): LNHDA, SQIVND (reference sequence). CDR3 sequence: CASTQGARYQPQHF. DNA of the CDR3: TGTGCCAGTACCCAGGGGGCGAGGTATCAGCCCCAGCATTTT.

The chain couples TRBV10-3 to TRBJ2-3; D might be TRBD1 (6 bases). Germline CDR1 ENHRY, CDR2 SYGVKD. There are 14 residues in the CDR3. Trimming took 6 bases from V and 3 from J, leaving 13 bases between them. DNA for the CDR3: TGTGCCATCAGGCCGGGACAAGGGACAGATACGCAGTATTTT. It translates to CAIRPGQGTDTQYF.

The J gene is TRBJ2-5, the V gene TRBV24-1; TRBD1 agrees at 7 bases. Germline CDR1 reads KGHDR; CDR2 reads SFDVKD. The ends lost 3 bases at V and 5 bases at J; junction bases unmatched: 8. The CDR3 loop spans 15 amino acids. The CDR3 DNA reads as TGTGCCACCAGTGATCCCGGGACAGCTTACGAGACCCAGTACTTC. As protein: CATSDPGTAYETQYF.

The chain has TRBV7-9 and TRBJ1-3; 7 positions agree with TRBD1. The CDR3 contains 15 residues. V lost 5 bases, J lost 4 bases, and 8 bases stayed unmatched. Germline V gene data show CDR1 as SEHNR and CDR2 as FQNEAQ (reference sequence). In nucleotides, the CDR3 is TGTGCCAGCAGCCTGGGACAGATGGAAGGAAACACCATATATTTT. As protein: CASSLGQMEGNTIYF.

This clone was seen only once. The V gene is TRBV19, the J gene TRBJ1-2; maybe TRBD1 (5 bases). Germline V gives CDR1 LNHDA, CDR2 SQIVND (reference sequence). The CDR3 totals 12 residues. Trimming left V 5 bases short and J 8 bases short, with 12 bases between. CDR3 sequence: CASSRTIGGYTF. The CDR3 region has the DNA TGTGCCAGTAGTCGGACAATAGGGGGCTACACCTTC.

The chain recombines TRBV27 with TRBJ2-7; 7 bases match TRBD1. The CDR3 runs to 13 residues. Germline V lookup: CDR1 MNHEY, CDR2 SMNVEV (reference sequence). Trimming took 5 bases from V and 8 from J; bases not matched to a gene: 9. The CDR3 nucleotides read TGTGCCAGCAGTCTCGGGACAGCCGGTCAGCAGTACTTC. Translated: CASSLGTAGQQYF.

This clone has more than one count but fewer than ten. J is TRBJ1-5 and V is TRBV2; TRBD1 agrees at 10 bases. The CDR3 loop spans 15 amino acids. Germline V gene sequence: CDR1 SNHLY, CDR2 FYNNEI. The V and J ends lost 6 bases and 0 bases, in that order; junction bases with no gene match: 2. In nucleotides, the CDR3 is TGTGCCAGCAGCTGGGACAGGGGTAGCAATCAGCCCCAGCATTTT. Protein: CASSWDRGSNQPQHF.

The chain links TRBV6-5 to TRBJ2-7; possibly TRBD1 for D (6 bases). Trimming stripped 0 bases from V and 3 bases from J, with 9 bases between. This CDR3 contains 14 residues. Germline V CDR1 and CDR2: MNHEY, SVGAGI. CDR3 in DNA: TGTGCCAGCAGTTACTCTGCACAGGGCTACGAGCAGTACTTC. It encodes CASSYSAQGYEQYF.

The chain uses TRBV7-2 and TRBJ1-4, with D perhaps TRBD1 (6 bases). The CDR3 contains 13 residues. Germline V CDR1 and CDR2: SGHTA, FQGNSA. Trimming removed 0 bases at V and 11 bases at J, with 10 bases between. CDR3: CASSLAVQGKLFF. CDR3 DNA sequence: TGTGCCAGCAGCTTAGCCGTGCAGGGGAAACTGTTTTTT. The full variable domain, rest sourced from reference TRBV7-2 and TRBJ1-4, is GAGVSQSPSNKVTEKGKDVELRCDPISGHTALYWYRQSLGQGLEFLIYFQGNSAPDKSGLPSDRFSAERTGGSVSTLTIQRTQQEDSAVYLCASSLAVQGKLFFGSGTQLSVL.

This clone was detected once. The chain has TRBV5-1 and TRBJ2-5, with TRBD1 identical over 9 bases. After removal of 3 bases from V and 3 bases from J, the junction contained 9 bases not matched to a gene. This CDR3 contains 16 residues. CDR1 and CDR2 from the germline V gene are SGHRS and YFSETQ. In nucleotides, the CDR3 is TGCGCCAGCAGCTCGGGAGGCCGGGACAGGGAAGAGACCCAGTACTTC. It encodes CASSSGGRDREETQYF.

The V call is TRBV7-9, the J call TRBJ1-5, with a tentative D call TRBD1 (5 bases). V was cut by 1 base and J by 6 bases, with 10 bases left in between. CDR1 SEHNR and CDR2 FQNEAQ come from the germline V gene (reference sequence). The CDR3 runs 14 residues. CDR3 amino acids: CASSLEGPSQPQHF. CDR3 nucleotide sequence: TGTGCCAGCAGCTTAGAGGGGCCAAGTCAGCCCCAGCATTTT.

The rearrangement joins TRBV11-2 to TRBJ1-1; TRBD1 matches at 10 bases. The germline CDR1 and CDR2 sequences are SGHAT and FQNNGV. The CDR3 totals 18 residues. V lost 1 base, J lost 2 bases, and 10 bases stayed unmatched. The CDR3 sequence: CASSLGKIRDRGNTEAFF. CDR3 coding DNA: TGTGCCAGCAGCTTAGGTAAGATTAGGGACAGGGGTAACACTGAAGCTTTCTTT.

V gene TRBV19 combines with J gene TRBJ1-2; D is ambiguous. The V end lost 5 bases, the J end lost 4 bases, and 5 bases lay between the germline ends. The length of the CDR3 is 11 residues. Germline V gene lookup returns CDR1 LNHDA and CDR2 SQIVND (reference sequence). The CDR3 coding sequence is TGTGCCAGTAGTGAGGCCTATGGCTACACCTTC. Its translation is CASSEAYGYTF.

V is TRBV7-9 and J is TRBJ2-7; 10 bases match TRBD2. The CDR3 covers 17 residues. With V trimmed by 0 bases and J by 1 base, 6 bases remained unmatched. Germline values: CDR1 SEHNR, CDR2 FQNEAQ (reference sequence). For the CDR3, the DNA is TGTGCCAGCAGCTTAGCCCAGCGGGGGGGCATATCCTACGAGCAGTACTTC. It codes for CASSLAQRGGISYEQYF.

The V gene is TRBV13, the J gene TRBJ1-1; D uncertain. The CDR3 runs 11 residues. CDR1 and CDR2 from the germline V gene are PRHDT and FYEKMQ (reference sequence). Deletions cut 0 bases from V and 10 bases from J, with 6 bases between. CDR3 sequence reads: CASSLGAGAFF. The CDR3, as DNA: TGTGCCAGCAGCTTAGGAGCAGGAGCTTTCTTT.

The chain recombines TRBV2 with TRBJ1-4; D might be TRBD1 (5 bases). V dropped 6 bases and J dropped 4 bases, with 9 bases sitting between them. The length of the CDR3 is 13 residues. Germline CDR1 is SNHLY and CDR2 is FYNNEI. Here the CDR3 reads CASREGNNEKLFF. CDR3 nucleotides: TGTGCCAGCAGGGAGGGGAATAATGAAAAACTGTTTTTT.

V gene TRBV18 combines with J gene TRBJ1-2; a possible D gene is TRBD1 (5 bases). Germline values: CDR1 KGHSH, CDR2 LQKENI. V lost 2 bases and J lost 2, with 18 bases in between. The CDR3 consists of 17 residues. As DNA, the CDR3 is TGTGCCAGCTCACCAAACTTAGTTGCGACAGAGAACTATGGCTACACCTTC. Translating it yields CASSPNLVATENYGYTF.

This chain connects TRBV4-1 to TRBJ2-5; D may be TRBD2 (6 bases). CDR3 length equals 16 residues. Trimming pared 1 base from V and 5 bases from J, leaving 17 bases between. Per germline, CDR1 MGHRA and CDR2 YSYEKL. CDR3 region: CASSQAGTGVAETQYF. DNA for the CDR3: TGCGCCAGCAGCCAAGCAGGGACGGGGGTGGCGGAGACCCAGTACTTC.

The V call is TRBV10-1, the J call TRBJ2-5; a possible D gene is TRBD2 (7 bases). Trimming took 4 bases from V and 3 from J, leaving 12 bases between them. The CDR3 consists of 14 residues. Germline-derived CDR1 and CDR2 are WNHNN and SYGVQD (reference sequence). The CDR3 protein is CASSAGGPEETQYF. The DNA for the CDR3 is TGCGCCAGCAGTGCCGGGGGGCCCGAAGAGACCCAGTACTTC.

V and J are TRBV5-6 and TRBJ1-2; a weak D match, TRBD1 (5 bases). CDR3 length: 13 residues. Germline CDR1 and CDR2: SGHDT and YYEEEE. V lost 0 bases and J 2 bases, leaving 5 bases between the germline ends. The CDR3: CASSLAGNYGYTF. CDR3 nucleotide sequence: TGTGCCAGCAGCTTGGCAGGGAACTATGGCTACACCTTC. Drawing the rest from reference TRBV5-6 and TRBJ1-2, the complete variable domain is DAGVTQSPTHLIKTRGQQVTLRCSPKSGHDTVSWYQQALGQGPQFIFQYYEEEERQRGNFPDRFSGHQFPNYSSELNVNALLLGDSALYLCASSLAGNYGYTFGSGTRLTVV.